Presented here are 28 T cell receptor beta chains from one specimen sequenced in a study of blood T cells in healthy people across ages. The authors ran a second PCR of roughly 7 to 11 cycles using a sample-barcoded 5' primer and a J-beta primer mix. TCRdb reprocessed the 5' RACE reads via MiXCR and lists one record per CDR3 protein. Of 800,000 to 1,300,000 distinct CDR3 sequences in the sample, roughly a quarter were seen once. This sample was also put to use in a study of T cells of mothers and their children.

Sequencing was done on a sample of blood. Receptors originate from a girl aged 2 to 9 in good health.

The chain carries TRBV18 and TRBJ2-5, with D tentatively TRBD1 (5 bases). The DNA end favors TRBJ2-7, so the J call may be wrong. CDR3 length equals 15 residues. Germline CDR1 and CDR2: KGHSH and LQKENI. The CDR3 spells CASSPPQVPLYEQYF. Here the CDR3 DNA reads TGTGCCAGCTCACCACCACAGGTTCCCCTTTACGAGCAGTACTTC.

The V and J genes are TRBV6-6 and TRBJ1-1, with TRBD1 matching over 9 bases. This CDR3 contains 15 residues. CDR1 and CDR2 from the germline V gene are MNHNY and SVGAGI (reference sequence). J lost 4 bases, V lost 2 bases, and 5 bases had no gene match. The CDR3 region is CASSYGGTGSTEAFF. CDR3 in DNA: TGTGCCAGCAGTTACGGTGGGACAGGGAGCACTGAAGCTTTCTTT.

The chain links TRBV9 to TRBJ1-4; D is undetermined. Per germline, CDR1 SGDLS and CDR2 YYNGEE. This CDR3 comprises 15 residues. Trimming shortened V by 0 bases and J by 5 bases, and 11 bases separated the two germline ends. CDR3 in amino acids: CASSVARAGNEKLFF. CDR3 nucleotide sequence: TGTGCCAGCAGCGTAGCTAGGGCAGGAAATGAAAAACTGTTTTTT.

This rearrangement joins TRBV5-6 to TRBJ2-1; 10 positions match TRBD2. J lost 3 bases, V lost 4 bases, and 4 bases had no gene match. The CDR3 is made up of 15 amino acids. Germline V gene data show CDR1 as SGHDT and CDR2 as YYEEEE. In DNA, the CDR3 is TGTGCCAGCAGCAACGTAGCGGGAGGCTACAATGAGCAGTTCTTC. Its protein product is CASSNVAGGYNEQFF.

The V call is TRBV4-1, the J call TRBJ1-3, with a possible D match to TRBD1 (5 bases). The germline V gene has CDR1 MGHRA and CDR2 YSYEKL. Trimming left V 1 base short and J 2 bases short, with 9 bases between. The CDR3 is 15 residues long. The CDR3 region is CASSQVGDPGNTIYF. The CDR3 nucleotides read TGCGCCAGCAGCCAAGTCGGGGACCCTGGAAACACCATATATTTT.

The rearrangement uses TRBV4-2 and TRBJ2-1; D may match TRBD1 or TRBD2 (5 bases each). V dropped 4 bases and J dropped 2 bases, with 12 bases sitting between them. The CDR3 contains 15 residues. From germline, CDR1 is LGHNA and CDR2 YNFKEQ. The CDR3 loop is CASSRRDPAYNEQFF. The CDR3 DNA reads TGTGCCAGCAGCCGCCGGGACCCGGCCTACAATGAGCAGTTCTTC.

The chain links TRBV4-2 to TRBJ2-3, with TRBD2 matching over 9 bases. The CDR3 totals 16 residues. The germline CDR1 and CDR2 sequences are LGHNA and YNFKEQ. The V and J ends lost 2 bases and 6 bases, in that order; junction bases with no gene match: 9. This chain's CDR3 is CASSQYAGGSGDTQYF. CDR3 nucleotide sequence: TGTGCCAGCAGCCAATACGCGGGAGGGTCAGGTGATACGCAGTATTTT.

The V and J genes are TRBV7-3 and TRBJ1-2; 9 bases are shared with TRBD1. This CDR3 has 14 amino acids. CDR1 and CDR2 from the germline V gene are SGHTA and FQGTGA. The V and J ends lost 5 bases and 8 bases, in that order; junction bases with no gene match: 9. CDR3 in amino acids: CASSPRDRAWGYTF. The CDR3 DNA sequence: TGTGCCAGCAGCCCCCGGGACAGGGCGTGGGGCTACACCTTC.

This clonotype was observed a few times. The chain combines TRBV20-1 with TRBJ2-1, with a tentative D call TRBD2 (5 bases). The CDR3 sequence is 13 residues long. Germline CDR1 is DFQATT and CDR2 is SNEGSKA (reference sequence). Deletions cut 1 base from V and 10 bases from J, with 14 bases between. CDR3 nucleotide sequence: TGCAGTGCTAGAGGCCGGGGAAGCGGAGAGCAGTTCTTC. It yields the protein CSARGRGSGEQFF.

V and J are TRBV28 and TRBJ2-5; the D call may be TRBD1 or TRBD2 (5 bases each). The end of the DNA aligns better with TRBJ2-1, so the J call may be wrong. There are 14 residues in the CDR3. Germline values: CDR1 MDHEN, CDR2 SYDVKM. For the CDR3, the DNA is TGTGCCAGCAGCAAGAGGGGCCTCCTCAATGAGCAGTTCTTC. Its translation: CASSKRGLLNEQFF.

There are a few counts of this clonotype. The rearrangement joins TRBV4-3 to TRBJ2-4; TRBD2 matches 8 bases. The CDR3 runs 18 residues. Trimming removed 1 base from V and 4 bases from J; junction bases left unmatched: 12. Germline V gene lookup returns CDR1 LGHNA and CDR2 YSLEER. The CDR3 DNA follows: TGCGCCAGCAGCCAAGGGGCCACTGAACCTAGCGGGAAAAACATTCAGTACTTC. It translates to CASSQGATEPSGKNIQYF.

This chain joins TRBV7-9 and TRBJ1-1; possibly TRBD1 for D (6 bases). The CDR3 is 13 residues long. Germline CDR1 SEHNR, CDR2 FQNEAQ (reference sequence). The V end lost 3 bases, the J end lost 8 bases, and 13 bases lay between the germline ends. DNA of the CDR3: TGTGCCAGCAGCTTCGCCTGGGGGCCCGAAGCTTTCTTT. Protein product: CASSFAWGPEAFF.

The chain has TRBV27 and TRBJ2-3, with TRBD2 identical over 7 bases. V was clipped by 2 bases and J by 0 bases; unmatched bases: 5. Per germline, CDR1 MNHEY and CDR2 SMNVEV (reference sequence). The CDR3 is 16 amino acids. The CDR3 spells CASSLLAALSTDTQYF. CDR3 nucleotides: TGTGCCAGCAGTTTACTAGCGGCCCTTAGCACAGATACGCAGTATTTT.

This clonotype was found a few times. The rearrangement uses TRBV5-4 and TRBJ2-7, with TRBD1 as a possible D gene (5 bases). Germline assignment: CDR1 SGHNT and CDR2 YYREEE (reference sequence). Deletions cut 6 bases from V and 7 bases from J, with 11 bases between. CDR3 length: 11 residues. This CDR3 reads CASTSGREQYV. In nucleotides, the CDR3 is TGTGCCAGCACATCAGGGCGGGAGCAGTACGTC.

The table lists this clonotype with a few counts. This chain connects TRBV10-2 to TRBJ2-2, with 8 bases matching TRBD1. V dropped 1 base and J dropped 5; count of bases not matched to a gene: 6. Germline CDR1 and CDR2: WSHSY and SAAADI. The CDR3 is made up of 16 amino acids. CDR3 in amino acids: CASSEFADRETGELFF. The CDR3 DNA reads as TGCGCCAGCAGTGAGTTTGCGGACAGGGAAACCGGGGAGCTGTTTTTT.

This chain joins TRBV10-1 and TRBJ2-5, with D tentatively TRBD1 or TRBD2 (5 bases each). V shed 0 bases and J shed 1 base, with 9 bases lying between them. CDR3 size: 15 residues. CDR1 and CDR2 (germline): WNHNN, SYGVQD (reference sequence). The CDR3 loop is CASSESGGTQETQYF. CDR3 DNA sequence: TGCGCCAGCAGTGAGTCTGGGGGAACCCAAGAGACCCAGTACTTC.

CDR3 sequence reads: CASSFLGMGGYTF. CDR3 DNA sequence: TGTGCCAGCAGTTTCTTGGGGATGGGCGGCTACACCTTC. The chain carries TRBV12-3 or TRBV12-4 and TRBJ1-2; D gene unclear. V lost 3 bases and J 8 bases, leaving 13 bases between the germline ends. CDR3 size: 13 residues.

J is TRBJ2-2 and V is TRBV5-5, with TRBD2 matching 10 bases. Trimming took 5 bases from V and 5 from J; bases not matched to a gene: 12. The CDR3 loop spans 17 amino acids. Germline values: CDR1 SGHKS, CDR2 YYEKEE (reference sequence). CDR3 region: CASSRQAGGPWTGELFF. CDR3 DNA sequence: TGTGCCAGCAGTCGTCAAGCGGGGGGGCCTTGGACCGGGGAGCTGTTTTTT.

As to this clonotype: Because the CDR3 is missing its conserved closing phenylalanine or tryptophan, this is likely a read error. J is TRBJ2-4 and V is TRBV20-1; D is unclear. Between the trimmed V and J ends, which lost 6 bases and 7 bases, there was a span of 16 bases. Germline assignment: CDR1 DFQATT and CDR2 SNEGSKA (reference sequence). This CDR3 region has 13 residues. The CDR3 loop is CSAPEMGQNIQYV. CDR3 DNA sequence: TGCAGTGCCCCAGAAATGGGTCAGAACATTCAGTACGTC.

The rearrangement links TRBV20-1 to TRBJ1-1, with D perhaps TRBD1 (5 bases). V gave up 6 bases and J gave up 4 bases, with 12 bases separating them. The germline gives CDR1 DFQATT, CDR2 SNEGSKA (reference sequence). This CDR3 is 12 amino acids long. The CDR3 is CSAPRQGTEAFF. The CDR3 DNA reads TGCAGTGCCCCTCGCCAGGGCACTGAAGCTTTCTTT.

The chain carries TRBV7-2 and TRBJ1-2; maybe TRBD1 (5 bases). The V end was cut by 1 base, the J end by 8 bases, with 11 bases between. The CDR3 contains 13 residues. CDR1 and CDR2 from the germline V gene are SGHTA and FQGNSA. The CDR3 region is CASSLGRWGGYTF. CDR3 sequence (DNA): TGTGCCAGCAGCTTAGGACGGTGGGGGGGCTACACCTTC.

As regards this clonotype: The germline gene is not matched at one end of the junction; a read error may be the cause. This chain joins TRBV29-1 and TRBJ2-5; D could derive from TRBD1 or TRBD2 (7 bases each). The germline CDR1 and CDR2 sequences are SQVTM and ANQGSEA. This CDR3 region has 14 residues. CDR3 nucleotides: TGCAGCGTCGATCTCAGGGGGGCGGGGGAGACCCAGCACTTC. It codes for CSVDLRGAGETQHF.

The chain links TRBV2 to TRBJ2-5; 9 bases align to TRBD2. The J segment lost 5 bases and the V segment lost 5 bases, leaving 6 bases of the junction unmatched. From germline, CDR1 is SNHLY and CDR2 FYNNEI. The CDR3 spans 14 residues. For the CDR3, the DNA is TGTGCCAGCAGTAGGGGACTAGCCAGGGAGACCCAGTACTTC. It is translated as CASSRGLARETQYF. The whole variable domain, filled in from reference TRBV2 and TRBJ2-5, reads EPEVTQTPSHQVTQMGQEVILRCVPISNHLYFYWYRQILGQKVEFLVSFYNNEISEKSEIFDDQFSVERPDGSNFTLKIRSTKLEDSAMYFCASSRGLARETQYFGPGTRLLVL.

At least ten counts were recorded for this clonotype. The chain links TRBV4-2 to TRBJ2-5, with 7 bases lining up with TRBD2. Germline CDR1 reads LGHNA; CDR2 reads YNFKEQ. V trimming: 4 bases; J trimming: 4 bases; junction bases outside the gene matches: 12. The length of the CDR3 is 16 residues. Here the CDR3 DNA reads TGTGCCAGCAGCCTCACTCGGACTAGTCTTGGAGAGACCCAGTACTTC. It is translated as CASSLTRTSLGETQYF.

The rearrangement joins TRBV11-2 to TRBJ1-1; D uncertain. The CDR3 length is 13 residues. Germline loops: CDR1 SGHAT, CDR2 FQNNGV. Trimming cost V 4 bases and J 3 bases, with 9 bases left between them. The CDR3 nucleotides read TGTGCCAGCAGCTCGTACACAGACACTGAAGCTTTCTTT. Translation: CASSSYTDTEAFF.

The V gene is TRBV20-1, the J gene TRBJ1-1, with 10 bases lining up with TRBD1. The CDR3 contains 18 residues. Trimming took 0 bases from V and 1 from J; bases not matched to a gene: 11. Germline V CDR1 and CDR2: DFQATT, SNEGSKA (reference sequence). CDR3 nucleotides: TGCAGTGCTAGAGATTGGACAGGGGGGATTGTACGGAACACTGAAGCTTTCTTT. As protein: CSARDWTGGIVRNTEAFF.

This clonotype was picked up one time. The chain is built from TRBV20-1 and TRBJ1-4; 7 positions match TRBD1. The CDR3 loop spans 12 amino acids. V lost 4 bases and J lost 5; bases outside the gene matches: 1. CDR1 is DFQATT and CDR2 is SNEGSKA in the germline V gene (reference sequence). CDR3 nucleotides: TGCAGTGCTATCAGGGGGAATGAAAAACTGTTTTTT. Translating it yields CSAIRGNEKLFF.

This clonotype appeared a few times. The CDR3: CSARLWGSYEQYF. The CDR3 DNA reads as TGCAGTGCTAGATTATGGGGAAGCTACGAGCAGTACTTC. The rearrangement links TRBV20-1 to TRBJ2-7; D call uncertain. The CDR3 is made up of 13 amino acids. Germline-derived CDR1 and CDR2 are DFQATT and SNEGSKA (reference sequence). The V end was cut by 2 bases, the J end by 3 bases, with 11 bases between.